The 27 T cell receptor beta chains presented below share a single source sample, sequenced in a study of cytomegalovirus exposure and HLA in healthy donors. The PCR had 60 Vbeta and 13 Jbeta primers. Using immunoSEQ multiplex PCR, the repertoire was profiled, and TCRdb retains in-frame clones only, with some absent. Here the sample spans some 200,000 clones, roughly 90% being singletons. Sample: PBMCs. The origin of the receptors is a woman younger than 30 in good health and CMV-seronegative.

The chain is built from TRBV7-9 and TRBJ2-5; 9 bases line up with TRBD1. Germline CDR1 SEHNR, CDR2 FQNEAQ (reference sequence). The junction had 12 bases not matched to a gene; V was cut back by 5 bases and J by 5 bases. The CDR3 sequence is 16 residues long. CDR3 sequence: CASSDLTQGAGETQYF. Here the CDR3 DNA reads TGTGCCAGCAGCGACCTCACACAGGGGGCTGGGGAGACCCAGTACTTC. Full variable domain (rest looked up from reference TRBV7-9 and TRBJ2-5): DTGVSQNPRHKITKRGQNVTFRCDPISEHNRLYWYRQTLGQGPEFLTYFQNEAQLEKSRLLSDRFSAERPKGSFSTLEIQRTEQGDSAMYLCASSDLTQGAGETQYFGPGTRLLVL.

The chain recombines TRBV2 with TRBJ2-3, with unresolved D. This CDR3 is 16 amino acids long. Germline lookup yields CDR1 SNHLY and CDR2 FYNNEI. Trimming shortened V by 4 bases and J by 0 bases, and 14 bases separated the two germline ends. CDR3 region: CASSGQKETSTDTQYF. CDR3 nucleotide sequence: TGTGCCAGCAGTGGTCAGAAGGAGACTAGCACAGATACGCAGTATTTT.

The chain joins TRBV9 to TRBJ2-5; no definite D call. V was shortened by 0 bases and J by 5 bases, with 5 bases between the two germline ends. Looked up from germline, CDR1 is SGDLS and CDR2 is YYNGEE. This CDR3 has 12 amino acids. The CDR3 DNA follows: TGTGCCAGCAGCGTAGTCGGGGAGACCCAGTACTTC. Translation gives CASSVVGETQYF.

The CDR3: CASSNPRGFNEKLFF. Written as DNA, the CDR3 is TGTGCCAGCAGCAACCCCAGGGGGTTTAATGAAAAACTGTTTTTT. The rearrangement uses TRBV5-8 and TRBJ1-4; 7 nucleotides line up with TRBD1. Germline CDR1 is SGHTS and CDR2 is YDEGEE. The junction had 7 bases not matched to a gene; V was cut back by 4 bases and J by 4 bases. The CDR3 has 15 residues.

The rearrangement uses TRBV18 and TRBJ1-1; D might be TRBD1 (6 bases). Trimming took off 0 bases at V and 6 bases at J, with 8 bases between the two ends. The CDR3 has 13 amino acids. Germline CDR1 KGHSH, CDR2 LQKENI. CDR3 coding DNA: TGTGCCAGCTCACCACCGGGGACACCTGAAGCTTTCTTT. This sequence encodes CASSPPGTPEAFF.

The chain has TRBV19 and TRBJ2-7; 10 positions agree with TRBD1. CDR3 size: 15 residues. CDR1 is LNHDA, CDR2 SQIVND, per germline (reference sequence). With 1 base clipped from V and 4 bases from J, the junction kept 4 bases outside the gene matches. The CDR3 loop is CASSIAGTGAYEQYF. The CDR3 nucleotides are TGTGCCAGTAGTATAGCCGGGACAGGGGCTTACGAGCAGTACTTC.

This chain links TRBV7-2 with TRBJ2-5; TRBD2 agrees at 10 bases. The CDR3 covers 16 residues. The V gene end was trimmed by 2 bases and the J gene end by 4 bases; junction bases not matched to a gene: 7. From germline, CDR1 is SGHTA and CDR2 FQGNSA. This chain's CDR3 is CASSLNSGGIGETQYF. The CDR3 coding sequence is TGTGCCAGCAGCTTAAATAGCGGGGGGATCGGAGAGACCCAGTACTTC.

The J gene is TRBJ2-1, the V gene TRBV4-3; 11 positions match TRBD2. Germline trimming cut 3 bases from V and 0 bases from J; bases unmatched to any gene: 4. The CDR3 runs 17 residues. Looked up from germline, CDR1 is LGHNA and CDR2 is YSLEER. CDR3 protein: CASSQVAGGVSYNEQFF. CDR3 nucleotide sequence: TGCGCCAGCAGCCAGGTAGCGGGGGGGGTCTCCTACAATGAGCAGTTCTTC.

This clone has a single count. The CDR3 sequence: CSVVGFNSGGANVLTF. DNA of the CDR3: TGCAGCGTTGTTGGATTTAACTCAGGAGGGGCCAACGTCCTGACTTTC. The gene calls are TRBV29-1 and TRBJ2-6; D uncertain. Trimming shortened V by 4 bases and J by 4 bases, and 17 bases separated the two germline ends. Germline V gene sequence: CDR1 SQVTM, CDR2 ANQGSEA. The CDR3 is 16 amino acids.

This clone was found once. The V call is TRBV14, the J call TRBJ2-5; 8 nucleotides agree with TRBD1. Germline CDR1 reads SGHDN; CDR2 reads FVKESK. There are 13 residues in the CDR3. The V segment lost 6 bases and the J segment 5 bases; nucleotides outside the gene matches: 5. The CDR3 DNA reads as TGTGCCAGCAGGGACAGGGAGTCGGAGACCCAGTACTTC. This encodes CASRDRESETQYF.

As to this clone: Other DNA variants within this sample encode the same CDR3. The chain recombines TRBV19 with TRBJ2-7; 10 nucleotides align to TRBD1. The CDR3 spans 13 residues. Germline V gives CDR1 LNHDA, CDR2 SQIVND (reference sequence). V lost 4 bases to trimming and J lost 5 bases; unmatched junction nucleotides: 2. CDR3 in amino acids: CASSRDRGDEQYF. CDR3 DNA sequence: TGTGCCAGTAGTAGGGACAGGGGCGACGAGCAGTACTTC.

This clone was seen just once. J is TRBJ2-3 and V is TRBV5-1; unclear D gene. CDR1 and CDR2 (germline): SGHRS, YFSETQ. Trimming took 0 bases from V and 5 from J, leaving 10 bases between them. The CDR3 runs 14 residues. CDR3 loop: CASSLERPRDTQYF. The CDR3 coding sequence is TGCGCCAGCAGCTTGGAACGGCCTAGAGATACGCAGTATTTT.

The J gene is TRBJ1-3, the V gene TRBV9; D perhaps matches TRBD1 (5 bases). Trimming removed 4 bases at V and 0 bases at J, with 11 bases between. Germline lookup yields CDR1 SGDLS and CDR2 YYNGEE. This CDR3 has 15 residues. CDR3 sequence: CASSKGDYSGNTIYF. For the CDR3, the DNA is TGTGCCAGCAGCAAAGGGGACTACTCTGGAAACACCATATATTTT.

There are a few counts of this clone. One junction end does not reproduce the germline sequence, and a read error may be involved. The V and J genes are TRBV7-9 and TRBJ2-2, with D perhaps TRBD2 (6 bases). Germline lookup yields CDR1 SEHNR and CDR2 FQNEAQ (reference sequence). This CDR3 has 17 amino acids. In DNA form, the CDR3 reads TGTTCCAGCAGATACCTGGAGGGTGGGGCGAACACCGGGGAGCTGTTTTTT. Protein: CSSRYLEGGANTGELFF.

V gene TRBV4-1 combines with J gene TRBJ2-1; the D gene is possibly TRBD2 (7 bases). V was trimmed by 3 bases and J by 7 bases, leaving 10 bases between them. CDR1 MGHRA and CDR2 YSYEKL come from the germline V gene. CDR3 length equals 13 residues. CDR3 DNA sequence: TGCGCCAGCAGCCAGAAGGGGGGGAATGAGCAGTTCTTC. Translating gives CASSQKGGNEQFF.

This chain links TRBV7-2 with TRBJ1-2; D might be TRBD1 (6 bases). In germline, CDR1 is SGHTA, CDR2 FQGNSA. This CDR3 is 13 amino acids long. V shed 5 bases and J shed 2 bases, with 9 bases lying between them. CDR3 amino acids: CASSEGQNYGYTF. In DNA, the CDR3 is TGTGCCAGCAGCGAGGGACAAAACTATGGCTACACCTTC.

The genes are TRBV9 and TRBJ1-1, with a weak D call TRBD1 (5 bases). Germline V gene lookup returns CDR1 SGDLS and CDR2 YYNGEE. V lost 0 bases and J lost 3, with 12 bases in between. This CDR3 contains 15 residues. CDR3 residues: CASSVAKGWDTEAFF. The CDR3 DNA follows: TGTGCCAGCAGCGTAGCTAAGGGGTGGGACACTGAAGCTTTCTTT.

V usage is TRBV28 and J usage is TRBJ2-5; 7 bases agree with TRBD2. The CDR3 is made up of 15 amino acids. Germline V lookup: CDR1 MDHEN, CDR2 SYDVKM. The V gene end was trimmed by 5 bases and the J gene end by 2 bases; junction bases not matched to a gene: 8. This chain's CDR3 is CASSHSGTGQETQYF. In DNA, the CDR3 is TGTGCCAGCAGTCACAGCGGGACGGGACAAGAGACCCAGTACTTC.

The J gene is TRBJ1-5, the V gene TRBV7-8; TRBD1 is a possible D gene (6 bases). Between the trimmed V and J ends, which lost 5 bases and 3 bases, there was a span of 11 bases. Germline assignment: CDR1 SGHVS and CDR2 FQNEAQ. CDR3 length: 14 residues. The CDR3 nucleotides are TGTGCCAGCAGCATGGGACACCACAATCAGCCCCAGCATTTT. Its protein is CASSMGHHNQPQHF. Together with reference TRBV7-8 and TRBJ1-5, the CDR3 gives the full variable domain: GAGVSQSPRYKVAKRGQDVALRCDPISGHVSLFWYQQALGQGPEFLTYFQNEAQLDKSGLPSDRFFAERPEGSVSTLKIQRTQQEDSAVYLCASSMGHHNQPQHFGDGTRLSIL.

The rearrangement links TRBV6-5 to TRBJ2-3, with 7 bases matching TRBD2. V trimming: 10 bases; J trimming: 2 bases; junction bases outside the gene matches: 6. This CDR3 spans 13 amino acids. Germline CDR1 is MNHEY and CDR2 is SVGAGI. In DNA form, the CDR3 reads TGTGCCACTGGGAGGGGTCTCACAGATACGCAGTATTTT. Amino acids: CATGRGLTDTQYF.

The rearrangement uses TRBV9 and TRBJ2-5; D gene uncertain. CDR3 length: 14 residues. Trimming removed 2 bases from V and 1 base from J, with 9 bases in between. The germline V gene has CDR1 SGDLS and CDR2 YYNGEE. The CDR3 protein is CASSVAGTQETQYF. In nucleotides, the CDR3 is TGTGCCAGCAGCGTCGCAGGAACCCAAGAGACCCAGTACTTC.

This clone appeared a single time. V gene TRBV5-1 combines with J gene TRBJ1-2; perhaps TRBD1 as D (6 bases). V lost 2 bases and J 8 bases, leaving 16 bases between the germline ends. CDR3 length: 14 amino acids. Germline V gene data show CDR1 as SGHRS and CDR2 as YFSETQ. The CDR3 region is CASSFSGAILGYTF. CDR3 in DNA: TGCGCCAGCAGCTTCTCAGGGGCTATATTGGGCTACACCTTC.

The gene calls are TRBV19 and TRBJ2-1; no reliable D call. Germline loops: CDR1 LNHDA, CDR2 SQIVND (reference sequence). The CDR3 totals 15 residues. The ends were cut back, 5 bases at V and 2 bases at J, with 13 bases in the middle. The CDR3 loop is CASSPSGTTYNEQFF. The CDR3 DNA reads TGTGCCAGTAGTCCCTCCGGAACTACCTACAATGAGCAGTTCTTC.

CDR3 sequence reads: CASSLGPSNEQFF. Written as DNA, the CDR3 is TGTGCCAGCAGCTTGGGGCCGTCCAATGAGCAGTTCTTC. V gene TRBV7-2 combines with J gene TRBJ2-1; TRBD1 is a possible D gene (5 bases). CDR1 and CDR2 from the germline V gene are SGHTA and FQGNSA. V lost 3 bases to trimming and J lost 6 bases, with 9 bases between them. The CDR3 is made up of 13 amino acids.

The rearrangement links TRBV6-1 to TRBJ2-3, with TRBD2 identical over 10 bases. Unmatched junction bases numbered 6, after V lost 6 bases and J lost 6 bases. Germline assignment: CDR1 MNHNS and CDR2 SASEGT. The length of the CDR3 is 14 residues. For the CDR3, the DNA is TGTGCCAGCAGGCCGGGACTAGCGAGCGATACGCAGTATTTT. This gives the protein CASRPGLASDTQYF.

V gene TRBV11-3 combines with J gene TRBJ2-3, with 8 bases identical to TRBD2. Looked up from germline, CDR1 is SGHNT and CDR2 is YENEEA. V dropped 3 bases and J dropped 4; count of bases not matched to a gene: 9. CDR3 length: 16 residues. CDR3 sequence reads: CASSFLREGLADTQYF. The CDR3, as DNA: TGTGCCAGCAGCTTCCTACGGGAGGGCTTGGCAGATACGCAGTATTTT.

This rearrangement joins TRBV11-2 to TRBJ2-7; 11 nucleotides agree with TRBD1. The CDR3 has 16 amino acids. CDR1 and CDR2 from the germline V gene are SGHAT and FQNNGV. J lost 0 bases, V lost 4 bases, and 5 bases had no gene match. The CDR3 coding sequence is TGTGCCAGCAGCTACAGAGGACAGGGGGCCTCCTACGAGCAGTACTTC. This encodes CASSYRGQGASYEQYF.